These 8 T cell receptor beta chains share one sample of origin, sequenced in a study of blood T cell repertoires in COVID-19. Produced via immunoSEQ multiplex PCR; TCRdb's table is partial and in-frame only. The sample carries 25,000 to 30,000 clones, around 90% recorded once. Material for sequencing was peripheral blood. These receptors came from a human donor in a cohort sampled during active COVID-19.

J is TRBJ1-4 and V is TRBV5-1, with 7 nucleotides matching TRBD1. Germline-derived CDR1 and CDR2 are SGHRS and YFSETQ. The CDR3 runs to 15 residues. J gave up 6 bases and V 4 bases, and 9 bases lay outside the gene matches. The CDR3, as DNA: TGCGCCAGCAGCGCGACAGGGCCACTGGATGAAAAACTGTTTTTT. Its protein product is CASSATGPLDEKLFF.

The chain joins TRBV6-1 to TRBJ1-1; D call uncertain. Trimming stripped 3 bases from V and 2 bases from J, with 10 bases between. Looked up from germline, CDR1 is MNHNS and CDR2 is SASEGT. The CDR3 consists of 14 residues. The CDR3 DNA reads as TGTGCCAGCAGTGAGGCAGGCCTAAACACTGAAGCTTTCTTT. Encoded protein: CASSEAGLNTEAFF.

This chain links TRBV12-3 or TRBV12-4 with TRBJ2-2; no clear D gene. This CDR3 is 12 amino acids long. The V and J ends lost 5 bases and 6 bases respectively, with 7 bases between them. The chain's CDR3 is CASSPSAGELFF. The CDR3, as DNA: TGTGCCAGCAGTCCCTCCGCCGGGGAGCTGTTTTTT.

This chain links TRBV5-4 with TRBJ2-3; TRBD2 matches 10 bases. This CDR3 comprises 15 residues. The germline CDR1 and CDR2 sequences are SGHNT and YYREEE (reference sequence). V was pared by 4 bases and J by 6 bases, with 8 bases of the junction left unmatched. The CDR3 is CASSPYSGGRDTQYF. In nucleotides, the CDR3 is TGTGCCAGCAGCCCTTATAGCGGGGGGAGGGATACGCAGTATTTT. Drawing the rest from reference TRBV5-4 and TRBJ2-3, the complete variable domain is ETGVTQSPTHLIKTRGQQVTLRCSSQSGHNTVSWYQQALGQGPQFIFQYYREEENGRGNFPPRFSGLQFPNYSSELNVNALELDDSALYLCASSPYSGGRDTQYFGPGTRLTVL.

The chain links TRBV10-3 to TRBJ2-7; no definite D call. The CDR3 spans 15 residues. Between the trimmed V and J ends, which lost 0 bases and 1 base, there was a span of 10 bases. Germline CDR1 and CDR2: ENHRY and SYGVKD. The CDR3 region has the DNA TGTGCCATCAGTGAGTCGTTCGCCAGATCCTACGAGCAGTACTTC. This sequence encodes CAISESFARSYEQYF.

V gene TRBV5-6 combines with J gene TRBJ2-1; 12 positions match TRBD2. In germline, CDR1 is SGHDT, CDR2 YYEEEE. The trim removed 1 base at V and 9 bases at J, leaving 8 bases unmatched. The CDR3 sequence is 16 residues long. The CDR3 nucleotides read TGTGCCAGCAGCTTGAGAGGACTAGCGGGAAGTATTGAGCAGTTCTTC. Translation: CASSLRGLAGSIEQFF. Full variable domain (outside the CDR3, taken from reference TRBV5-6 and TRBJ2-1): DAGVTQSPTHLIKTRGQQVTLRCSPKSGHDTVSWYQQALGQGPQFIFQYYEEEERQRGNFPDRFSGHQFPNYSSELNVNALLLGDSALYLCASSLRGLAGSIEQFFGPGTRLTVL.

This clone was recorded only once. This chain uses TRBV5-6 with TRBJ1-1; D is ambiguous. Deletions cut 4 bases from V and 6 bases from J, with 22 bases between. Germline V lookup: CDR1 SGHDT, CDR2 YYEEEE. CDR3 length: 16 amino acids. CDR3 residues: CASSTRGLRVAAEAFF. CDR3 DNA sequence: TGTGCCAGCAGCACCCGCGGCCTCCGAGTCGCCGCTGAAGCTTTCTTT.

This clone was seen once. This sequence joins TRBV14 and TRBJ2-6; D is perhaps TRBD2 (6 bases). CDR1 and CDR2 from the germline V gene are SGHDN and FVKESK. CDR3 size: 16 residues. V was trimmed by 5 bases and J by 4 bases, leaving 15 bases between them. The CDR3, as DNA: TGTGCCAGCAGCTCGGCCCCTGCGGGGGGGGCCAACGTCCTGACTTTC. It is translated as CASSSAPAGGANVLTF. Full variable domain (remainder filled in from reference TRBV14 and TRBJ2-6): EAGVTQFPSHSVIEKGQTVTLRCDPISGHDNLYWYRRVMGKEIKFLLHFVKESKQDESGMPNNRFLAERTGGTYSTLKVQPAELEDSGVYFCASSSAPAGGANVLTFGAGSRLTVL.